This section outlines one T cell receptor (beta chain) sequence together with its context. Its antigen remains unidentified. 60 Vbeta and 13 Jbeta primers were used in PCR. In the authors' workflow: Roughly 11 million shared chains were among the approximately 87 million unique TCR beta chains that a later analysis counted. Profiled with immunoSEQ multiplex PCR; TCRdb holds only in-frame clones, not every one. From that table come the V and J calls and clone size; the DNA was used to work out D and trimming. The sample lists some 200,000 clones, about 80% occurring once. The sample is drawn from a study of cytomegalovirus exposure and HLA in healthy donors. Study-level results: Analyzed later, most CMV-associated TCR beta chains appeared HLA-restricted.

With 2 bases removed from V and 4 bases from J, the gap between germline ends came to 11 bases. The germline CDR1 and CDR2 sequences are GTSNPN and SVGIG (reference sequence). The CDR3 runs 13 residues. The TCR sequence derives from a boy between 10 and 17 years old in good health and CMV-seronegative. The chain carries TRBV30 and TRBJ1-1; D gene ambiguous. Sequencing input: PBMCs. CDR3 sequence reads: CAWSPGFITEAFF. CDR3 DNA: TGTGCCTGGAGTCCCGGGTTTATCACTGAAGCTTTCTTT.